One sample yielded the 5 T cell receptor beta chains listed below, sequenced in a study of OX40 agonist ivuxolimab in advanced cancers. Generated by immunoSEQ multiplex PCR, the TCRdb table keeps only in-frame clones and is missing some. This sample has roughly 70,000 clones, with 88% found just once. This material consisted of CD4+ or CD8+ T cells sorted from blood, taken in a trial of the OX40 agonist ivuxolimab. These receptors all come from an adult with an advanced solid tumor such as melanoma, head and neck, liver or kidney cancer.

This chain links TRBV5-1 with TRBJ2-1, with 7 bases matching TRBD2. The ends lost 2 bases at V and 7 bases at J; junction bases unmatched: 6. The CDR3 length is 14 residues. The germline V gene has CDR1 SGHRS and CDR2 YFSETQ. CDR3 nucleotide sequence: TGCGCCAGCAGCTTTGCGGGGGTTGGTAATGAGCAGTTCTTC. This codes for CASSFAGVGNEQFF.

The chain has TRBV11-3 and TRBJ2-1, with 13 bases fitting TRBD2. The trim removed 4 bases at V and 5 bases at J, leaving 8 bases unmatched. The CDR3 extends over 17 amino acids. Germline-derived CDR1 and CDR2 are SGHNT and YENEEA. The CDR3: CASSSGDGTSGNNEQFF. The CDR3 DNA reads TGTGCCAGCAGCTCGGGGGACGGGACTAGCGGGAACAATGAGCAGTTCTTC.

CDR3 sequence (DNA): TGTGCCAGCAGCCCCCGGGGGGCGGTTAACACCGGGGAGCTGTTTTTT. Amino acid sequence: CASSPRGAVNTGELFF. The gene calls are TRBV5-5 and TRBJ2-2; perhaps TRBD2 as D (7 bases). The V gene lost 4 bases and the J gene lost 2 bases, with 15 bases spanning the gap. The CDR3 length is 16 residues. Germline V gene lookup returns CDR1 SGHKS and CDR2 YYEKEE (reference sequence).

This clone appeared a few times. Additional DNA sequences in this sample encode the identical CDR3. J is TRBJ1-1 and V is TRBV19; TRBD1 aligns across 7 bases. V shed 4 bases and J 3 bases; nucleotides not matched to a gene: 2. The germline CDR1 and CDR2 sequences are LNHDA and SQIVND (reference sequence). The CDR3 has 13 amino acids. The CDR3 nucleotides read TGTGCCAGTAGTACCACAGGGGACACTGAAGCTTTCTTT. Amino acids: CASSTTGDTEAFF. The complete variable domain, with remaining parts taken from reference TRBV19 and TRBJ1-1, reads DGGITQSPKYLFRKEGQNVTLSCEQNLNHDAMYWYRQDPGQGLRLIYYSQIVNDFQKGDIAEGYSVSREKKESFPLTVTSAQKNPTAFYLCASSTTGDTEAFFGQGTRLTVV.

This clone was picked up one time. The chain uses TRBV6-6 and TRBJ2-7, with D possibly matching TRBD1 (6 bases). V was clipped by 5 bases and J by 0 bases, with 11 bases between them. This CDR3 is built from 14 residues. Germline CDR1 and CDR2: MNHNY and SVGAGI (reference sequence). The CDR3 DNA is TGTGCCAGCAGTAGAGACAGGAACTCCTACGAGCAGTACTTC. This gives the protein CASSRDRNSYEQYF.